The source of this T cell receptor beta chain is a study of chemoradiotherapy in HPV16-positive cancers. Repertoires were sampled repeatedly during chemoradiotherapy. The CDR3 extends over 12 amino acids. Trimming took 3 bases from V and 2 from J, leaving 1 base between them. Germline lookup yields CDR1 SNHLY and CDR2 FYNNEI. Method: immunoSEQ multiplex PCR; TCRdb's copy keeps in-frame clones and lacks some. This table has about 16,000 clones, approximately 70% appearing once. The sample here was tumor tissue, taken from a patient who underwent chemoradiotherapy. The receptor was isolated from a human donor with HPV-associated anogenital cancer. This rearrangement joins TRBV2 to TRBJ2-2; the D is unclear. As DNA, the CDR3 is TGTGCCAGCAGTGATAACACCGGGGAGCTGTTTTTT. As protein: CASSDNTGELFF.